A selection of T cell receptor beta chains follows, all from one sample in a study of shared clonotypes between healthy human individuals. This table comes from immunoSEQ multiplex PCR, and its TCRdb copy is limited to in-frame clones, with some not included. The sample has just over 2,000,000 clones, about 95% seen once. The material sequenced was naive CD8+ T cells sorted from blood. These TCRs come from a man aged 18 to 29 in good health. CDR3s include the opening cysteine and the closing phenylalanine or tryptophan. D genes are given only for firm matches. Expanded clones are given a class, and other clones once, few, many or no size at all.

>TRBV5-1|TRBJ2-1|once|-
CASSSTGPYNEQFF
TGCGCCAGCAGCTCAACAGGCCCCTACAATGAGCAGTTCTTC
>TRBV14|TRBJ2-1|-|-
CASSPGAYNEQFF
TGTGCCAGCAGCCCGGGTGCCTACAATGAGCAGTTCTTC
>TRBV27|TRBJ1-1|-|-
CASSLSAGLNTEAFF
TGTGCCAGCAGTTTATCGGCAGGGTTGAACACTGAAGCTTTCTTT
>TRBV2|TRBJ2-1|-|-
CASSEAGAYNEQFF
TGTGCCAGCAGTGAAGCAGGGGCATACAATGAGCAGTTCTTC
>TRBV7-8|TRBJ2-7|-|-
CASSLVISATEQYF
TGTGCCAGCAGCTTAGTAATTTCCGCGACCGAGCAGTACTTC
>TRBV23-1|TRBJ2-5|once|-
CVQRIDEEETQYF
TGCGTCCAGCGGATAGACGAAGAAGAGACCCAGTACTTC
>TRBV27|TRBJ2-1|-|-
CASSTDLTGVLDEQFF
TGTGCCAGCAGTACAGACCTAACGGGAGTATTGGATGAGCAGTTCTTC
>TRBV6-5|TRBJ2-3|-|-
CASSFTTSTDTQYF
TGTGCCAGCAGTTTTACTACTAGCACAGATACGCAGTATTTT
>TRBV27|TRBJ2-7|-|TRBD1
CASSFDRAYEQYF
TGTGCCAGCAGTTTCGACAGGGCCTACGAGCAGTACTTC
>TRBV14|TRBJ1-2|-|TRBD1
CARRDSYFYGYTF
TGTGCACGTCGGGACAGTTATTTCTATGGCTACACCTTC
>TRBV27|TRBJ2-1|-|-
CASSGFENEQFF
TGTGCCAGCAGTGGCTTTGAGAATGAGCAGTTCTTC
>TRBV30|TRBJ1-2|-|TRBD1
CAWSDPDRVYGYTF
TGTGCCTGGAGTGATCCAGACAGGGTCTATGGCTACACCTTC
>TRBV25-1|TRBJ1-1|-|-
CASSSELERWGAEAFF
TGTGCCAGCAGTAGTGAGCTAGAAAGGTGGGGGGCTGAAGCTTTCTTT
>TRBV4-1|TRBJ1-2|few|-
CASSQFGRGYTF
TGCGCCAGCAGCCAATTTGGCAGGGGCTACACCTTC
>TRBV5-1|TRBJ2-7|-|-
CASSLELQELAYEQYF
TGCGCCAGCAGCTTGGAACTCCAGGAGCTTGCCTACGAGCAGTACTTC
>TRBV5-4|TRBJ2-5|once|TRBD2
CASSWTGLAGETQYF
TGTGCCAGCAGCTGGACGGGACTAGCGGGAGAGACCCAGTACTTC
>TRBV27|TRBJ1-1|-|-
CASSLVGSNTEAFF
TGTGCCAGCAGTTTAGTGGGGTCGAACACTGAAGCTTTCTTT
>TRBV7-8|TRBJ2-1|-|-
CASSQTEHEQFF
TGTGCCAGCAGCCAAACAGAGCATGAGCAGTTCTTC
>TRBV27|TRBJ1-2|-|TRBD1
CASSPSGTAPLYGYTF
TGTGCCAGCAGCCCTAGCGGGACAGCCCCCCTCTATGGCTACACCTTC
>TRBV11-2|TRBJ1-2|-|-
CASSLDGGYGYTF
TGTGCCAGCAGCTTAGACGGGGGATACGGCTACACCTTC
>TRBV5-1|TRBJ2-1|-|-
CASSLGPGHLLSYNEQFF
TGCGCCAGCAGCTTGGGCCCTGGGCACCTTCTCTCCTACAATGAGCAGTTCTTC
>TRBV27|TRBJ1-5|once|-
CASSWGAGGNQPQHF
TGTGCCAGCAGTTGGGGGGCTGGGGGCAATCAGCCCCAGCATTTT
>TRBV7-6|TRBJ1-1|-|TRBD1
CASSLSGGDTEAFF
TGTGCCAGCAGCTTATCAGGGGGCGACACTGAAGCTTTCTTT
>TRBV6-1|TRBJ2-2|-|TRBD2
CASSVGRTGELFF
TGTGCCAGCAGTGTCGGGAGGACCGGGGAGCTGTTTTTT
>TRBV4-2|TRBJ2-7|-|-
CASSQAEPYEQYF
TGTGCCAGCAGCCAAGCTGAACCCTACGAGCAGTACTTC
>TRBV19|TRBJ2-7|-|TRBD2
CASSSGPTYEQYF
TGTGCCAGTTCTAGCGGGCCTACCTACGAGCAGTACTTC
>TRBV27|TRBJ2-7|-|TRBD1
CASSLAQGAFVYEQYF
TGTGCCAGCAGTTTGGCGCAGGGGGCCTTTGTTTACGAGCAGTACTTC
>TRBV10-2|TRBJ1-4|-|TRBD1
CASRQQGTNEKLFF
TGCGCCAGCAGACAACAGGGGACTAATGAAAAACTGTTTTTT
>TRBV6-5|TRBJ1-2|-|-
CASSYSVGETNYGYTF
TGTGCCAGCAGTTACTCGGTCGGAGAGACTAACTATGGCTACACCTTC
>TRBV28|TRBJ1-5|-|-
CASSFSGSNQPQHF
TGTGCCAGCAGTTTCTCAGGGTCCAATCAGCCCCAGCATTTT
>TRBV19|TRBJ1-2|once|-
CASSQGYYGYTF
TGTGCCAGTAGCCAGGGTTACTATGGCTACACCTTC
>TRBV7-9|TRBJ2-7|-|-
CASSSSAVISYEQYF
TGTGCCAGCAGCAGTAGCGCCGTCATTTCCTACGAGCAGTACTTC
>TRBV27|TRBJ2-3|-|TRBD1
CASSFTLGTGSTDTQYF
TGTGCCAGCAGTTTTACGCTCGGGACAGGGAGCACAGATACGCAGTATTTT
>TRBV14|TRBJ1-1|once|TRBD1
CASSSSRGQGEAFF
TGTGCCAGCAGTTCTTCACGGGGACAGGGTGAAGCTTTCTTT
>TRBV19|TRBJ2-7|-|TRBD1
CASSILQGAYYEQYF
TGTGCCAGTAGTATTCTCCAGGGGGCCTACTACGAGCAGTACTTC
>TRBV13|TRBJ1-5|-|-
CASSLGGANQPQHF
TGTGCCAGCAGCTTAGGAGGGGCGAATCAGCCCCAGCATTTT
>TRBV6-5|TRBJ1-6|-|-
CASSYFPGDTLHF
TGTGCCAGCAGTTACTTTCCGGGGGACACCCTCCACTTT
>TRBV27|TRBJ2-7|once|-
CASRTRGSGFYEQYF
TGTGCCAGCAGAACAAGGGGTAGTGGCTTTTACGAGCAGTACTTC
>TRBV6-6|TRBJ1-3|-|-
CATVETRSGNTIYF
TGTGCCACCGTAGAAACCCGCTCTGGAAACACCATATATTTT
>TRBV10-2|TRBJ2-1|-|-
CASSLTRPSYNEQFF
TGCGCCAGCAGTCTGACTCGCCCTTCCTACAATGAGCAGTTCTTC
>TRBV7-2|TRBJ2-7|-|-
CASSGTLAYEQYF
TGTGCCAGCAGCGGAACCCTCGCCTACGAGCAGTACTTC
>TRBV28|TRBJ1-3|-|TRBD1
CASSFFYVGDRGPGNTIYF
TGTGCCAGCAGTTTCTTCTATGTCGGGGACAGGGGACCTGGAAACACCATATATTTT
>TRBV18|TRBJ2-7|-|-
CAGSPDPYEQYF
TGTGCCGGCTCACCAGACCCCTACGAGCAGTACTTC